This is a list of T cell receptor beta chains from one sample in a study of T cell responses to AZD1222 COVID-19 vaccine. TCRdb's table, derived via immunoSEQ multiplex PCR, lists solely in-frame clones and lacks some. The data hold about 88,000 clones, with 90% to 95% observed a single time. This specimen consisted of peripheral blood, obtained on day 0 of AZD1222 vaccination. These TCRs come from an adult in good health. CDR3s include the opening cysteine and the closing phenylalanine or tryptophan. Each record gives: V gene, clone size, J gene, D gene, CDR3 DNA, CDR3 protein. D genes are given only for firm matches. Not every row has a clone size; where given, it reads once, few, many or a size class.

V gene: TRBV6-1; clone size: few; J gene: TRBJ1-6; D gene: .; CDR3 DNA: TGTGCCAGCAGTATAAACAACAGACGTAATTCACCCCTCCACTTT; CDR3 protein: CASSINNRRNSPLHF
V gene: TRBV30; clone size: .; J gene: TRBJ1-2; D gene: TRBD1; CDR3 DNA: TGTGCCTGGAGTGTACAGGGGGATAATGGCTACACCTTC; CDR3 protein: CAWSVQGDNGYTF
V gene: TRBV18; clone size: .; J gene: TRBJ2-3; D gene: TRBD1; CDR3 DNA: TGTGCCAGCTCACCTCCCGGGACAGGGGCGAGAGATACGCAGTATTTT; CDR3 protein: CASSPPGTGARDTQYF
V gene: TRBV28; clone size: .; J gene: TRBJ1-2; D gene: .; CDR3 DNA: TGTGCCAGCAGTTTAAGGAAATATGGCTACACCTTC; CDR3 protein: CASSLRKYGYTF
V gene: TRBV19; clone size: .; J gene: TRBJ2-1; D gene: .; CDR3 DNA: TGTGCCAGTAGTATTAGGGTAAAAGGGGATGAGCAGTTCTTC; CDR3 protein: CASSIRVKGDEQFF
V gene: TRBV7-9; clone size: .; J gene: TRBJ1-2; D gene: .; CDR3 DNA: TGTGCCAGCAGCCCGGTGGGGGTTGGCTACACCTTC; CDR3 protein: CASSPVGVGYTF
V gene: TRBV10-3; clone size: .; J gene: TRBJ1-5; D gene: TRBD1; CDR3 DNA: TGTGCCATCAGTCCGGACAGGGAGAATCAGCCCCAGCATTTT; CDR3 protein: CAISPDRENQPQHF
V gene: TRBV27; clone size: .; J gene: TRBJ1-4; D gene: .; CDR3 DNA: TGTGCCAGCAGTCCCCTAGTCAGGGATTCTAATGAAAAACTGTTTTTT; CDR3 protein: CASSPLVRDSNEKLFF
V gene: TRBV6-2/TRBV6-3; clone size: .; J gene: TRBJ2-7; D gene: .; CDR3 DNA: TGTGCCAGCAGTCCGGACAGATCCTACGAGCAGTACTTC; CDR3 protein: CASSPDRSYEQYF
V gene: TRBV6-2/TRBV6-3; clone size: once; J gene: TRBJ2-7; D gene: .; CDR3 DNA: TGTGCCAGCAGTGGCTACAGGGTTTTCGAGCAGTACTTC; CDR3 protein: CASSGYRVFEQYF
V gene: TRBV6-5; clone size: .; J gene: TRBJ1-3; D gene: TRBD1; CDR3 DNA: TGTGCCAGCAGTTACTCTTGGGACAGGTCCGGAAACACCATATATTTT; CDR3 protein: CASSYSWDRSGNTIYF
V gene: TRBV7-9; clone size: once; J gene: TRBJ2-5; D gene: .; CDR3 DNA: TGTGCCAGCAGCCCCGGGCATGCCAAACAAGAGACCCAGTACTTC; CDR3 protein: CASSPGHAKQETQYF
V gene: TRBV25-1; clone size: .; J gene: TRBJ2-3; D gene: .; CDR3 DNA: TGTGCCAGCAGTGATCGGCGCGCGGATACGCAGTATTTT; CDR3 protein: CASSDRRADTQYF
V gene: TRBV5-1; clone size: .; J gene: TRBJ2-1; D gene: .; CDR3 DNA: TGCGCCAGCAGCCTGATGAATGAGCAGTTCTTC; CDR3 protein: CASSLMNEQFF
V gene: TRBV6-5; clone size: .; J gene: TRBJ2-7; D gene: TRBD2; CDR3 DNA: TGTGCCAGCAGTTACTCCTATCTAGCGGGAGCCGCGCAGTACTTC; CDR3 protein: CASSYSYLAGAAQYF
V gene: TRBV28; clone size: .; J gene: TRBJ1-5; D gene: .; CDR3 DNA: TGTGCCAGCAGTGCCTCCGGGGGCAATTATCAGCCCCAGCATTTT; CDR3 protein: CASSASGGNYQPQHF
V gene: TRBV9; clone size: .; J gene: TRBJ1-1; D gene: .; CDR3 DNA: TGTGCCAGCAGCTCACAGAAGGGCCCCCGGACCAACACTGAAGCTTTCTTT; CDR3 protein: CASSSQKGPRTNTEAFF
V gene: TRBV7-2; clone size: .; J gene: TRBJ2-7; D gene: TRBD1; CDR3 DNA: TGTGCCAGCAGCTTATCTACAGGGGGCTCCTACGAGCAGTACTTC; CDR3 protein: CASSLSTGGSYEQYF
V gene: TRBV28; clone size: .; J gene: TRBJ1-5; D gene: .; CDR3 DNA: TGTGCCAGCACGTGGCATAGCAATCAGCCCCAGCATTTT; CDR3 protein: CASTWHSNQPQHF
V gene: TRBV11-2; clone size: once; J gene: TRBJ2-7; D gene: .; CDR3 DNA: TGTGCCAGCAACCCTGACTGGACAGTCCCCTACGAGCAGTACTTC; CDR3 protein: CASNPDWTVPYEQYF
V gene: TRBV27; clone size: .; J gene: TRBJ2-7; D gene: TRBD2; CDR3 DNA: TGTGCCAGCAGCGGACTCCGCGGGAGGGGCTCCTACGAGCAGTACTTC; CDR3 protein: CASSGLRGRGSYEQYF
V gene: TRBV3-1/TRBV3-2; clone size: .; J gene: TRBJ2-3; D gene: TRBD2; CDR3 DNA: TGTGCCAGCAGCCCGATCTCGCCTAGCGGGGGGATCTACGATACGCAGTATTTT; CDR3 protein: CASSPISPSGGIYDTQYF
V gene: TRBV30; clone size: .; J gene: TRBJ1-3; D gene: .; CDR3 DNA: TGTGCCTGGAGTGGTGGACACTATTACACCATATATTTT; CDR3 protein: CAWSGGHYYTIYF
V gene: TRBV5-1; clone size: .; J gene: TRBJ1-6; D gene: TRBD1; CDR3 DNA: TGCGCCAGCAGCGTCGGGACAGCGCGGACTTCACCCCTCCACTTT; CDR3 protein: CASSVGTARTSPLHF
V gene: TRBV12-3/TRBV12-4; clone size: .; J gene: TRBJ1-4; D gene: TRBD1; CDR3 DNA: TGTGCCAGCGGAGGACAGGGTCGAGAAAAACTGTTTTTT; CDR3 protein: CASGGQGREKLFF
V gene: TRBV18; clone size: .; J gene: TRBJ2-1; D gene: TRBD2; CDR3 DNA: TGTGCCAGCTCACCCACCGGCCTAGCGGGCGCAATTCCCTACAATGAGCAGTTCTTC; CDR3 protein: CASSPTGLAGAIPYNEQFF
V gene: TRBV5-1; clone size: .; J gene: TRBJ2-3; D gene: .; CDR3 DNA: TGCGCCAGCAGCTTGGGTGGGGACCTCACAGATACGCAGTATTTT; CDR3 protein: CASSLGGDLTDTQYF
V gene: TRBV4-3; clone size: few; J gene: TRBJ2-2; D gene: TRBD1; CDR3 DNA: TGCGCCAGCAGCCCAACAACAGGGGAAATAAACACCGGGGAGCTGTTTTTT; CDR3 protein: CASSPTTGEINTGELFF
V gene: TRBV28; clone size: .; J gene: TRBJ2-1; D gene: .; CDR3 DNA: TGTGCCAGCAGTTTAGTAGAACGGTACAATGAGCAGTTCTTC; CDR3 protein: CASSLVERYNEQFF
V gene: TRBV19; clone size: .; J gene: TRBJ1-2; D gene: .; CDR3 DNA: TGTGCCAGTAGGTTACAGGAGCCAAACTATGGCTACACCTTC; CDR3 protein: CASRLQEPNYGYTF
V gene: TRBV5-1; clone size: once; J gene: TRBJ2-2; D gene: TRBD2; CDR3 DNA: TGCGCCAGCAGCTTCACTAGCGGCAACACCGGGGAGCTGTTTTTT; CDR3 protein: CASSFTSGNTGELFF
V gene: TRBV9; clone size: .; J gene: TRBJ2-7; D gene: .; CDR3 DNA: TGTGCCAGCAGCACCTCCTTCGGGCCACCCGCCGAGCAGTACTTC; CDR3 protein: CASSTSFGPPAEQYF
V gene: TRBV5-1; clone size: .; J gene: TRBJ2-2; D gene: .; CDR3 DNA: TGCGCCAGCAGCTTGCAGGGCGACTGGCCCGGGGAGCTGTTTTTT; CDR3 protein: CASSLQGDWPGELFF
V gene: TRBV3-1/TRBV3-2; clone size: few; J gene: TRBJ1-1; D gene: .; CDR3 DNA: TGTGCCAGCAGCTTTGGGGGTGGGAACACTGAAGCTTTCTTT; CDR3 protein: CASSFGGGNTEAFF
V gene: TRBV12-3/TRBV12-4; clone size: .; J gene: TRBJ2-1; D gene: .; CDR3 DNA: TGTGCCAGCAGTTTGGCAAATGAGCAGTTCTTC; CDR3 protein: CASSLANEQFF
V gene: TRBV5-5; clone size: .; J gene: TRBJ2-3; D gene: TRBD2; CDR3 DNA: TGTGCCAGCAGCCTTCGGACTAGCGGGAGCACAGATACGCAGTATTTT; CDR3 protein: CASSLRTSGSTDTQYF
V gene: TRBV15; clone size: .; J gene: TRBJ1-2; D gene: TRBD1; CDR3 DNA: TGTGCCACCAGCAGAGCAGGGGGAGCTAACTATGGCTACACCTTC; CDR3 protein: CATSRAGGANYGYTF
V gene: TRBV11-2; clone size: .; J gene: TRBJ2-5; D gene: .; CDR3 DNA: TGTGCCAGCAGCTTGTACGTGGGCCCCCAACAGACCCAGTACTTC; CDR3 protein: CASSLYVGPQQTQYF
V gene: TRBV28; clone size: .; J gene: TRBJ1-1; D gene: .; CDR3 DNA: TGTGCCAGCAGATGGGCCGGGTACACTGAAGCTTTCTTT; CDR3 protein: CASRWAGYTEAFF
V gene: TRBV7-6; clone size: once; J gene: TRBJ2-3; D gene: .; CDR3 DNA: TGTGCCAGCAGCCCGAAACGACAGACTACAGATACGCAGTATTTT; CDR3 protein: CASSPKRQTTDTQYF
V gene: TRBV19; clone size: .; J gene: TRBJ2-7; D gene: .; CDR3 DNA: TGTGCCAGTAGTATAGAGGCAGGCGCCCGAGAGCAGTACTTC; CDR3 protein: CASSIEAGAREQYF
V gene: TRBV12-3/TRBV12-4; clone size: .; J gene: TRBJ2-7; D gene: TRBD2; CDR3 DNA: TGTGCCAGCATGCTAGCGGGAGCCCTCGAGCAGTACTTC; CDR3 protein: CASMLAGALEQYF
V gene: TRBV28; clone size: .; J gene: TRBJ2-5; D gene: .; CDR3 DNA: TGTGCCAGCAGTTTATGGGAGGAGGGGGGAGAGACCCAGTACTTC; CDR3 protein: CASSLWEEGGETQYF
V gene: TRBV9; clone size: .; J gene: TRBJ1-1; D gene: TRBD1; CDR3 DNA: TGTGCCAGCAGCGCGGGACAGAAAGACCGGCGGAACACTGAAGCTTTCTTT; CDR3 protein: CASSAGQKDRRNTEAFF
V gene: TRBV28; clone size: .; J gene: TRBJ1-5; D gene: .; CDR3 DNA: TGTGCCAGCAGTCCAACCGCGGGGTCCTTCAGCAATCAGCCCCAGCATTTT; CDR3 protein: CASSPTAGSFSNQPQHF
V gene: TRBV11-3; clone size: .; J gene: TRBJ2-1; D gene: TRBD2; CDR3 DNA: TGTGCCAGCAGCGCTTGGACTAGCGGGAACAATGAGCAGTTCTTC; CDR3 protein: CASSAWTSGNNEQFF
V gene: TRBV7-7; clone size: .; J gene: TRBJ2-1; D gene: TRBD2; CDR3 DNA: TGTGCCAGCAGCTTAGGAGCGGGAGTTGGGTACAATGAGCAGTTCTTC; CDR3 protein: CASSLGAGVGYNEQFF
V gene: TRBV3-1/TRBV3-2; clone size: .; J gene: TRBJ2-7; D gene: .; CDR3 DNA: TGTGCCAGCAGCCCTGTAGGGAACGAGCAGTACTTC; CDR3 protein: CASSPVGNEQYF
V gene: TRBV7-2; clone size: .; J gene: TRBJ2-5; D gene: .; CDR3 DNA: TGTGCCAGCTCCGACTGGACCGGGGAGACCCAGTACTTC; CDR3 protein: CASSDWTGETQYF
V gene: TRBV15; clone size: .; J gene: TRBJ2-3; D gene: TRBD2; CDR3 DNA: TGTGCCACCAGGCCGGGAGGGATTAGCACAGATACGCAGTATTTT; CDR3 protein: CATRPGGISTDTQYF